The 14 T cell receptor beta chains presented below share a single source sample, sequenced in a study of CD8+ T cells in alopecia areata. Extracted from the samples, RNA was reverse transcribed into cDNA to serve as the sequencing template. Clones were sequenced by immunoSEQ multiplex PCR, and TCRdb holds only the in-frame ones, with some missing. The data contain 120,000 to 150,000 clones, more than 75% of them singletons. The material sequenced was CD8+ T cells sorted from blood, taken at week 0. These receptors were taken from a human donor with alopecia areata.

The J gene is TRBJ2-7, the V gene TRBV13; maybe TRBD2 (5 bases). The ends were cut back, 6 bases at V and 4 bases at J, with 19 bases in the middle. The CDR3 is made up of 15 amino acids. Germline V gene lookup returns CDR1 PRHDT and CDR2 FYEKMQ (reference sequence). The CDR3 coding sequence is TGTGCCAGCAGTTCGGACTCAACGATGAATTACGAGCAGTACTTC. The encoded protein is CASSSDSTMNYEQYF.

The chain links TRBV2 to TRBJ2-7, with 13 nucleotides matching TRBD2. V was clipped by 5 bases and J by 3 bases; unmatched bases: 13. Germline CDR1 reads SNHLY; CDR2 reads FYNNEI. The length of the CDR3 is 18 residues. The CDR3 sequence: CASSFRLAGGDPIYEQYF. The DNA for the CDR3 is TGTGCCAGCAGTTTTAGACTAGCGGGGGGCGACCCAATCTACGAGCAGTACTTC.

Notes on this clone: This sample also contains other DNA sequences that code for the same CDR3. This chain connects TRBV27 to TRBJ1-1; a weak D match, TRBD1 (5 bases). CDR1 and CDR2 (germline): MNHEY, SMNVEV (reference sequence). The V and J ends lost 0 bases and 0 bases respectively, with 8 bases between them. This CDR3 is 15 amino acids long. CDR3: CASSLSSGMNTEAFF. CDR3 bases: TGTGCCAGCAGTTTATCGTCAGGGATGAACACTGAAGCTTTCTTT.

The gene calls are TRBV5-6 and TRBJ2-7, with D perhaps TRBD1 (6 bases). The V end lost 4 bases, the J end lost 2 bases, and 16 bases lay between the germline ends. CDR1 and CDR2 (germline): SGHDT, YYEEEE. The CDR3 totals 15 residues. CDR3 region: CASSLDSHVPYEQYF. The CDR3 nucleotides read TGTGCCAGCAGCCTGGACAGTCACGTCCCCTACGAGCAGTACTTC.

This clone came up once. This chain uses TRBV4-1 with TRBJ2-3, with 7 bases aligning to TRBD1. V trimming: 3 bases; J trimming: 4 bases; junction bases outside the gene matches: 7. The CDR3 extends over 15 amino acids. In germline, CDR1 is MGHRA, CDR2 YSYEKL. For the CDR3, the DNA is TGCGCCAGCAGCCATAAACAGGGGCTCCCAGATACGCAGTATTTT. Translated, it gives CASSHKQGLPDTQYF.

The chain recombines TRBV30 with TRBJ2-3, with 7 bases that match TRBD2. The CDR3 is 16 amino acids. Unmatched junction bases numbered 8, after V lost 0 bases and J lost 2 bases. Germline-derived CDR1 and CDR2 are GTSNPN and SVGIG (reference sequence). The CDR3 is CAWSVRGGSYTDTQYF. Here the CDR3 DNA reads TGTGCCTGGAGTGTACGAGGCGGGAGTTACACAGATACGCAGTATTTT. Full variable domain (rest looked up from reference TRBV30 and TRBJ2-3): SQTIHQWPATLVQPVGSPLSLECTVEGTSNPNLYWYRQAAGRGLQLLFYSVGIGQISSEVPQNLSASRPQDRQFILSSKKLLLSDSGFYLCAWSVRGGSYTDTQYFGPGTRLTVL.

This chain connects TRBV6-1 to TRBJ2-5; no definite D call. Germline-derived CDR1 and CDR2 are MNHNS and SASEGT. The CDR3 spans 11 residues. V was clipped by 5 bases and J by 4 bases, with 5 bases between them. This CDR3 reads CASSLTETQYF. CDR3 nucleotide sequence: TGTGCCAGCAGTCTTACAGAGACCCAGTACTTC.

The V call is TRBV7-6, the J call TRBJ2-7; tentatively, D is TRBD1 or TRBD2 (5 bases each). The V gene's germline CDR1 is SGHVS and CDR2 FNYEAQ. V lost 4 bases and J 3 bases, leaving 10 bases between the germline ends. This CDR3 comprises 13 residues. CDR3 residues: CASSSGTLYEQYF. The CDR3 DNA reads TGTGCCAGCAGCTCGGGGACCCTCTACGAGCAGTACTTC.

The V call is TRBV27, the J call TRBJ2-3, with 8 bases fitting TRBD2. The V segment lost 3 bases and the J segment 0 bases; nucleotides outside the gene matches: 5. The CDR3 runs to 16 residues. The V gene's germline CDR1 is MNHEY and CDR2 SMNVEV (reference sequence). The CDR3 here is CASSFLREGSTDTQYF. In nucleotides, the CDR3 is TGTGCCAGCAGTTTCCTCCGGGAGGGTAGCACAGATACGCAGTATTTT.

V and J are TRBV9 and TRBJ2-1, with D possibly matching TRBD1 (5 bases). Trimming pared 0 bases from V and 13 bases from J, leaving 11 bases between. In germline, CDR1 is SGDLS, CDR2 YYNGEE. The CDR3 is 12 residues long. The CDR3 sequence is CASSVGGHPQFF. The CDR3 nucleotides are TGTGCCAGCAGCGTAGGGGGCCACCCCCAGTTCTTC.

As concerns this clone: Other DNA sequences in this sample translate to the same CDR3. V and J are TRBV4-1 and TRBJ1-1; 11 bases line up with TRBD1. Germline V CDR1 and CDR2: MGHRA, YSYEKL. This CDR3 has 13 residues. V shed 3 bases and J 6 bases; nucleotides not matched to a gene: 0. DNA for the CDR3: TGCGCCAGCAGCCAGGGACAGGGGGCTGAAGCTTTCTTT. The encoded protein is CASSQGQGAEAFF.

The table lists this clone with a count of one. The chain is built from TRBV6-1 and TRBJ2-5, with D uncertain. The V end was cut by 2 bases, the J end by 2 bases, with 9 bases between. The CDR3 covers 14 residues. Germline-derived CDR1 and CDR2 are MNHNS and SASEGT. CDR3 coding DNA: TGTGCCAGCAGTGAATATAGGTATCAAGAGACCCAGTACTTC. Its protein product is CASSEYRYQETQYF.

The gene calls are TRBV30 and TRBJ2-2, with D possibly being TRBD1 (5 bases). Germline loops: CDR1 GTSNPN, CDR2 SVGIG (reference sequence). The V end lost 3 bases, the J end lost 3 bases, and 20 bases lay between the germline ends. The CDR3 runs 17 residues. The CDR3: CAWSEPWGWRYTGELFF. The DNA for the CDR3 is TGTGCCTGGAGCGAGCCCTGGGGCTGGCGGTACACCGGGGAGCTGTTTTTT.

V and J are TRBV15 and TRBJ2-3; a possible D gene is TRBD1 (5 bases). The CDR3 totals 14 residues. Per the germline V gene, CDR1 is LNHNV and CDR2 is YYDKDF (reference sequence). The V end was cut by 5 bases, the J end by 3 bases, with 12 bases between. The CDR3 region is CATSGAEHTDTQYF. The CDR3 DNA reads as TGTGCCACCAGCGGGGCGGAGCATACAGATACGCAGTATTTT.